A selection of T cell receptor beta chains follows, all from one sample in a study of cytomegalovirus exposure and HLA in healthy donors. Produced via immunoSEQ multiplex PCR; TCRdb's table is partial and in-frame only. This table has some 98,000 clones, roughly 87% appearing once. Source material: PBMCs. The receptors here all came from a woman in her twenties or thirties in good health and CMV-seronegative. CDR3s include the opening cysteine and the closing phenylalanine or tryptophan. A D gene is named only where the DNA matches it firmly. For some rows the clone size is stated as once, few or many, or as a class when expanded; others skip it.

TRBJ1-1 NA TRBV6-5 NA TGTGCCAGCAGTTACAGGGGGACCTCGGGGACTGAAGCTTTCTTT CASSYRGTSGTEAFF
TRBJ1-4 NA TRBV28 NA TGTGCCAGCAGTTCCTCCTCGTCGGGGAAAAATGAAAAACTGTTTTTT CASSSSSSGKNEKLFF
TRBJ2-7 NA TRBV6-5 NA TGTGCCAGCAGTTACAACAGGCACCCCTCCTACGAGCAGTACTTC CASSYNRHPSYEQYF
TRBJ2-5 NA TRBV10-3 NA TGTGCCATCAGTGAGTCCGGGGGCGGGGGCCAAGAGACCCAGTACTTC CAISESGGGGQETQYF
TRBJ2-1 once TRBV2 TRBD2 TGTGCCAGCAGGGAACTAGCGGGGGGTTTAAATGAGCAGTTCTTC CASRELAGGLNEQFF
TRBJ2-4 NA TRBV9 TRBD2 TGTGCCAGCAGCGTAGGACGACGGTCGGGGGGGGACATTCAGTACTTC CASSVGRRSGGDIQYF
TRBJ2-6 NA TRBV27 NA TGTGCCAGCAGTCTCCGACAGTTCTCTGGGGCCAACGTCCTGACTTTC CASSLRQFSGANVLTF
TRBJ1-5 once TRBV21-1 NA TGTGCCCGTTATGGGGCCCTCTATAGCAATCAGCCCCAGCATTTT CARYGALYSNQPQHF
TRBJ1-2 NA TRBV7-7 NA TGTGCTAGCAGCTCCCCGGGAGGGCCGGTTGGCTACACCTTC CASSSPGGPVGYTF
TRBJ1-1 NA TRBV7-3 TRBD1 TGTGCCAGCAGCCCAGGGGGCTCGAGAACTGAAGCTTTCTTT CASSPGGSRTEAFF
TRBJ1-1 NA TRBV27 NA TGTGCCAGCCAGAGGGGAGGGCTGAACACTGAAGCTTTCTTT CASQRGGLNTEAFF
TRBJ1-1 NA TRBV6-1 NA TGTGCCAGTCGGAGGGGTCTTTCGTTTGAAGCTTTCTTT CASRRGLSFEAFF
TRBJ1-2 NA TRBV19 TRBD1 TGTGCCAGTACCCCTCCCCCAGGGGGCAGCTATGGCTACACCTTC CASTPPPGGSYGYTF
TRBJ2-3 NA TRBV19 NA TGTGCCAGTAGTCCACAGGGTAGCACAGATACGCAGTATTTT CASSPQGSTDTQYF
TRBJ2-7 NA TRBV4-3 TRBD2 TGCGCCAGCAGCCTCGACCGCTGGACTAGCGGCTACGAGCAGTACTTC CASSLDRWTSGYEQYF
TRBJ1-4 NA TRBV5-1 TRBD1 TGCGCCAGCAGCTTAGGACAGGGAGGGGAAAAACTGTTTTTT CASSLGQGGEKLFF
TRBJ1-4 NA TRBV7-2 TRBD1 TGTGCCAGCAGCTCTCGGGACAGGGTCACTAATGAAAAACTGTTTTTT CASSSRDRVTNEKLFF
TRBJ1-2 NA TRBV13 NA TGTGCCAGCACGAGATGGGGAGGTGGCTACACCTTC CASTRWGGGYTF
TRBJ2-1 NA TRBV28 NA TGTGCCAGCAGTTTAGGAGGGAAAGAGGGTGAGCAGTTCTTC CASSLGGKEGEQFF
TRBJ2-2 NA TRBV27 TRBD1 TGTGCCAGCAGTCGTCTCGGGGACAGGGTAAACACCGGGGAGCTGTTTTTT CASSRLGDRVNTGELFF
TRBJ1-1 NA TRBV11-3 NA TGTGCCAGCAGCTTAGGACAAAACACTGAAGCTTTCTTT CASSLGQNTEAFF
TRBJ1-2 NA TRBV7-6 NA TGTGCCAGCAGCTTAGACTCAGGCTTTAACTATGGCTACACCTTC CASSLDSGFNYGYTF
TRBJ2-1 NA TRBV29-1 TRBD2 TGCAGCGTCCAGCGGGGGGGCCAGGGTGAGCAGTTCTTC CSVQRGGQGEQFF
TRBJ1-4 NA TRBV7-2 NA TGTGCCAGCAGCTCTAACACCGCCCGAGGAGAAAAACTGTTTTTT CASSSNTARGEKLFF
TRBJ2-7 NA TRBV18 NA TGTGCCAGCTCACCACGCGCGGGGAGCTCCTACGAGCAGTACTTC CASSPRAGSSYEQYF
TRBJ2-1 NA TRBV6-5 NA TGTGCCAGCAGTCGGAGCTCCTACAATGAGCAGTTCTTC CASSRSSYNEQFF
TRBJ2-7 NA TRBV5-1 TRBD1 TGCGCCAGCCGCTTAGATCGGACAGGGGGGACCTACGAGCAGTACTTC CASRLDRTGGTYEQYF
TRBJ1-4 NA TRBV7-2 NA TGTGCCAGCAGCATCACAGGGTCTCGCGAAAAACTGTTTTTT CASSITGSREKLFF
TRBJ2-1 NA TRBV7-9 NA TGTGCCAGCAGCTTTCGAGGGTCCGCGATCCGTGAGCAGTTCTTC CASSFRGSAIREQFF
TRBJ1-2 NA TRBV29-1 TRBD1 TGCAGCGTCTTCAACAGGGGAATTAACTATGGCTACACCTTC CSVFNRGINYGYTF
TRBJ1-3 NA TRBV2 NA TGTGCCAGCACTGACTCAGGGTTCTCTGGAAACACCATATATTTT CASTDSGFSGNTIYF
TRBJ2-3 NA TRBV5-1 NA TGCGCCAGCAGCTTGGGGGGCGCAGATACGCAGTATTTT CASSLGGADTQYF
TRBJ2-7 NA TRBV5-6 NA TGTGCCAGCAGCGCGCCGCAGGGAAAAGGGGTCTACGAGCAGTACTTC CASSAPQGKGVYEQYF
TRBJ2-7 NA TRBV29-1 NA TGCAGCGTTGATGGGGGGAACTACGAGCAGTACTTC CSVDGGNYEQYF
TRBJ1-5 NA TRBV2 NA TGTGCCAGCAGTGATGACAGTCAGCCCCAGCATTTT CASSDDSQPQHF
TRBJ1-2 few TRBV5-6 NA TGTGCCAGCAGCTTGAACTCCCTGGACTATGGCTACACCTTC CASSLNSLDYGYTF
TRBJ2-7 NA TRBV18 NA TGTGCCAGCTCGCCGCATGACTATGGCGAGCAGTACTTC CASSPHDYGEQYF
TRBJ2-5 once TRBV6-5 NA TGTGCCACCCAACCCCCGGGGGTCCAAGAGACCCAGTACTTC CATQPPGVQETQYF
TRBJ2-1 NA TRBV7-9 TRBD2 TGTGCCAGCAGCTTAGTTCTGCGGGGGGGCGGAAATGAGCAGTTCTTC CASSLVLRGGGNEQFF
TRBJ1-5 NA TRBV28 TRBD1 TGTGCCAGCAGTTTTCCCAGGTCCCGGGACAGCATAACTCAGCCCCAGCATTTT CASSFPRSRDSITQPQHF
TRBJ2-7 NA TRBV27 TRBD1 TGTGCCAGCAGTTTTGGGACAGGGAGGAACGAGCAGTACTTC CASSFGTGRNEQYF
TRBJ2-3 NA TRBV7-2 TRBD2 TGTGCCAGCAGCCGCAGACTAGCGGGAGCGGTTACAGATACGCAGTATTTT CASSRRLAGAVTDTQYF
TRBJ2-1 NA TRBV5-1 TRBD1 TGCGCCAGCAGCTTGGGACAGGGGAATGAGCAGTTCTTC CASSLGQGNEQFF
TRBJ2-7 few TRBV2 TRBD1 TGTGCCAGCTCCCTCGGGGGACAGGGGCTCGAGCAGTACTTC CASSLGGQGLEQYF